The 23 T cell receptor beta chains below all came from one sample that was sequenced in a study of T cells in Graves' hyperthyroidism and ophthalmopathy. Amplification yielded TCR beta CDR3 regions, with RNA transcripts as the source. Using the HTBI primer set, a first-round RT-PCR was run on the TCR CDR3. TCRdb reanalysed the multiplex PCR reads using MiXCR and keeps one entry per CDR3 protein. The sample has 450,000 to 650,000 distinct CDR3 sequences; more than 13% are singletons. The specimen sequenced was blood. The receptors derive from a woman aged 18-29 years with Graves' ophthalmopathy.

The rearrangement uses TRBV6-1 and TRBJ2-7, with D unclear. Between the trimmed V and J ends, which lost 8 bases and 2 bases, there was a span of 13 bases. Germline lookup yields CDR1 MNHNS and CDR2 SASEGT. The CDR3 covers 13 residues. The CDR3 nucleotides are TGTGCCAGCGGCCCGACTCCAACCTACGAGCAGTACTTC. Its protein product is CASGPTPTYEQYF.

The J gene is TRBJ1-5, the V gene TRBV24-1; possibly TRBD1 for D (5 bases). Trimming pared 9 bases from V and 0 bases from J, leaving 14 bases between. CDR1 and CDR2 from the germline V gene are KGHDR and SFDVKD. This CDR3 region has 15 residues. The CDR3 spells CATPGTPYSNQPQHF. The CDR3 DNA sequence: TGTGCCACCCCTGGGACCCCCTATAGCAATCAGCCCCAGCATTTT.

This clonotype occurred a few times. V and J are TRBV4-1 and TRBJ2-3; tentatively, D is TRBD2 (6 bases). Germline V gene sequence: CDR1 MGHRA, CDR2 YSYEKL. V lost 1 base and J lost 6, with 14 bases in between. This CDR3 is built from 15 residues. CDR3 nucleotides: TGCGCCAGCAGCCAAGGGACTACCCACGGGGATACGCAGTATTTT. Protein: CASSQGTTHGDTQYF.

Many counts were recorded for this clonotype. The genes are TRBV7-3 and TRBJ2-7; 8 bases agree with TRBD2. CDR3 length equals 16 residues. The trim removed 6 bases at V and 4 bases at J, leaving 14 bases unmatched. CDR1 and CDR2 (germline): SGHTA, FQGTGA. The chain's CDR3 is CASSFPHGRANYEQYF. The CDR3 nucleotides are TGTGCCAGCAGTTTCCCTCACGGGAGGGCCAATTACGAGCAGTACTTC.

At least ten counts were recorded for this clonotype. This chain links TRBV7-2 with TRBJ2-1; D gene uncertain. This CDR3 spans 11 amino acids. V lost 5 bases, J lost 7 bases, and 6 bases lay in between. Germline-derived CDR1 and CDR2 are SGHTA and FQGNSA. The DNA for the CDR3 is TGTGCCAGCAGCGGGCTTAATGAGCAGTTCTTC. Its translation is CASSGLNEQFF.

For this clonotype: Mismatch with germline at one junction end may stem from a read error. The genes are TRBV7-7 and TRBJ2-1, with 7 bases lining up with TRBD2. The CDR3 has 15 residues. Germline CDR1 and CDR2: SSHAT and FNYEAQ (reference sequence). CDR3 loop: CASSVGRDYYNEQFF. The CDR3 bases are TGTGCTAGCAGCGTTGGGCGGGACTATTACAATGAGCAGTTCTTC.

This clonotype appeared many times. The rearrangement uses TRBV12-3 or TRBV12-4 and TRBJ1-1; D not certain. The CDR3 sequence is 15 residues long. Trimming removed 0 bases from V and 0 bases from J, with 8 bases in between. The CDR3 sequence: CASSLAVHMNTEAFF. The CDR3 DNA is TGTGCCAGCAGTTTAGCTGTGCATATGAACACTGAAGCTTTCTTT.

This clonotype has at least ten counts. The rearrangement joins TRBV11-2 to TRBJ2-3, with TRBD2 matching 9 bases. J was trimmed by 3 bases and V by 1 base; bases with no gene match: 5. The CDR3 runs 16 residues. Germline V gene lookup returns CDR1 SGHAT and CDR2 FQNNGV. The CDR3 DNA reads TGTGCCAGCAGCTTAGGTCTTAGCGGGAGAACAGATACGCAGTATTTT. Translation: CASSLGLSGRTDTQYF.

Notes on this clonotype: A clone one base away is much larger, so this may be a read error. V usage is TRBV3-1 and J usage is TRBJ1-5, with D perhaps matching TRBD1 (5 bases). Trimming removed 0 bases from V and 7 bases from J, with 13 bases in between. This CDR3 comprises 15 residues. Germline assignment: CDR1 LGHDT and CDR2 YNNKEL (reference sequence). This CDR3 is CASSQDQGAHQPQHF. For the CDR3, the DNA is TGTGCCAGCAGCCAAGATCAGGGAGCTCACCAGCCCCAGCATTTT.

This clonotype came up many times. The J gene is TRBJ2-7, the V gene TRBV6-2 or TRBV6-3; TRBD1 agrees at 7 bases. Germline lookup yields CDR1 MNHEY and CDR2 SVGEGT. This CDR3 contains 16 residues. Trimming took 10 bases from V and 2 from J; bases not matched to a gene: 17. The CDR3 here is CATRKPPLQGTYEQYF. CDR3 nucleotide sequence: TGTGCCACCCGGAAACCCCCCTTACAGGGGACCTACGAGCAGTACTTC.

In its sample, this clonotype was seen many times. This chain joins TRBV20-1 and TRBJ2-1; 11 positions match TRBD2. The CDR3 is 17 amino acids. Germline V lookup: CDR1 DFQATT, CDR2 SNEGSKA (reference sequence). J lost 0 bases, V lost 6 bases, and 10 bases had no gene match. The CDR3 DNA sequence: TGCAGTGCAAAGGGACTAGCGGAACCGAGCTCCTACAATGAGCAGTTCTTC. Its translation is CSAKGLAEPSSYNEQFF.

This clonotype was seen repeatedly, ten times or more. The chain joins TRBV11-2 to TRBJ2-5, with D unresolved. This CDR3 has 12 amino acids. The germline V gene has CDR1 SGHAT and CDR2 FQNNGV. V dropped 5 bases and J dropped 5 bases, with 9 bases sitting between them. CDR3 sequence (DNA): TGTGCCAGCAGCCCTAACGAGGAGACCCAGTACTTC. Its translation: CASSPNEETQYF.

The table lists this clonotype with many counts. The V and J genes are TRBV28 and TRBJ2-1, with D hard to call. The CDR3 spans 12 residues. Germline assignment: CDR1 MDHEN and CDR2 SYDVKM. The ends were cut back, 4 bases at V and 9 bases at J, with 10 bases in the middle. The CDR3 here is CASSSRLGEQFF. In DNA form, the CDR3 reads TGTGCCAGCAGTTCGAGACTGGGTGAGCAGTTCTTC.

This clonotype was recorded many times. The chain links TRBV6-5 to TRBJ2-6; D gene uncertain. CDR3 length: 15 residues. Per germline, CDR1 MNHEY and CDR2 SVGAGI. V gave up 0 bases and J gave up 0 bases, with 3 bases separating them. The CDR3 loop reads CASSYSGSGANVLTF. In DNA form, the CDR3 reads TGTGCCAGCAGTTACTCAGGCTCTGGGGCCAACGTCCTGACTTTC.

This clonotype came up many times. The V gene is TRBV4-1, the J gene TRBJ2-7, with D maybe TRBD2 (5 bases). Per germline, CDR1 MGHRA and CDR2 YSYEKL. The ends were cut back, 1 base at V and 4 bases at J, with 14 bases in the middle. The CDR3 has 15 amino acids. CDR3: CASSQVGRGQYEQYF. CDR3 DNA sequence: TGCGCCAGCAGCCAAGTAGGCCGCGGGCAGTACGAGCAGTACTTC.

This clonotype occurred many times. This chain connects TRBV7-8 to TRBJ2-1, with 11 bases lining up with TRBD1. From germline, CDR1 is SGHVS and CDR2 FQNEAQ. Trimming took 5 bases from V and 9 from J; bases not matched to a gene: 12. This CDR3 spans 16 amino acids. CDR3 DNA: TGTGCCAGCAGCCCCAGGAGCGGGACAGGGGGAGGTGAGCAGTTCTTC. Translated: CASSPRSGTGGGEQFF.

The chain uses TRBV9 and TRBJ2-3; 7 bases line up with TRBD1. The CDR3 loop spans 15 amino acids. Germline V gene sequence: CDR1 SGDLS, CDR2 YYNGEE. With 0 bases clipped from V and 5 bases from J, the junction kept 6 bases outside the gene matches. This CDR3 reads CASSVEYRGKDTQYF. CDR3 in DNA: TGTGCCAGCAGCGTAGAATACAGGGGAAAAGATACGCAGTATTTT.

The chain links TRBV4-3 to TRBJ2-1; TRBD2 matches 9 bases. The trim removed 1 base at V and 3 bases at J, leaving 4 bases unmatched. Germline V gene lookup returns CDR1 LGHNA and CDR2 YSLEER. The CDR3 spans 16 residues. DNA for the CDR3: TGCGCCAGCAGCCAAGGAGGTAGCGGGAGCTACAATGAGCAGTTCTTC. This encodes CASSQGGSGSYNEQFF.

On this clonotype: It may be a read error: a sequence one base away is much more abundant. The rearrangement links TRBV11-3 to TRBJ1-2; 7 nucleotides align to TRBD1. This CDR3 contains 16 residues. The germline CDR1 and CDR2 sequences are SGHNT and YENEEA. With V trimmed by 4 bases and J by 5 bases, 13 bases remained unmatched. CDR3 region: CASSSRDSSNMYGYTF. In DNA, the CDR3 is TGTGCCAGCAGCTCTCGGGACAGCTCTAACATGTATGGCTACACCTTC.

This clonotype was detected many times. This chain links TRBV28 with TRBJ1-2, with 9 bases aligning to TRBD1. The CDR3 loop spans 15 amino acids. Looked up from germline, CDR1 is MDHEN and CDR2 is SYDVKM. The J segment lost 8 bases and the V segment lost 8 bases, leaving 15 bases of the junction unmatched. The CDR3 reads CASGITGTGSSGYTF. CDR3 nucleotides: TGTGCCAGCGGAATAACGGGGACAGGGTCGTCGGGCTACACCTTC.

In this sample, this clonotype turned up many times. The chain recombines TRBV20-1 with TRBJ1-1; 8 bases fit TRBD1. Germline CDR1 DFQATT, CDR2 SNEGSKA (reference sequence). The CDR3 sequence is 13 residues long. V gave up 6 bases and J gave up 5 bases; unmatched junction bases: 8. This CDR3 reads CSAGTGSGTEAFF. The CDR3 nucleotides are TGCAGTGCAGGGACAGGCTCGGGTACTGAAGCTTTCTTT.

Many counts were recorded for this clonotype. The chain carries TRBV12-3 or TRBV12-4 and TRBJ2-2, with TRBD2 identical over 7 bases. The CDR3 sequence is 17 residues long. V was pared by 4 bases and J by 1 base, with 9 bases of the junction left unmatched. The CDR3 coding sequence is TGTGCCAGCAGTTCCATACGGGGGGAGTGGAACACCGGGGAGCTGTTTTTT. Translating gives CASSSIRGEWNTGELFF.

This clonotype occurred many times. The chain uses TRBV11-3 and TRBJ2-3; D is uncertain. The CDR3 consists of 14 residues. Deletions cut 0 bases from V and 6 bases from J, with 10 bases between. Germline V CDR1 and CDR2: SGHNT, YENEEA. The CDR3 DNA is TGTGCCAGCAGCTTAGACCTTTCTGGGGATACGCAGTATTTT. It encodes CASSLDLSGDTQYF.